This entry lists 10 T cell receptor beta chains sequenced from one sample in a study of blood T cell repertoires in COVID-19. TCRdb's table, derived via immunoSEQ multiplex PCR, lists solely in-frame clones and lacks some. Here the sample spans 150,000 to 200,000 clones, 70% to 90% being singletons. Sequenced sample: peripheral blood. Receptors were obtained from a human donor in a cohort sampled during active COVID-19.

V usage is TRBV5-1 and J usage is TRBJ2-5; D is unresolved. This CDR3 is built from 14 residues. Germline V gene lookup returns CDR1 SGHRS and CDR2 YFSETQ. V gave up 0 bases and J gave up 7 bases, with 13 bases separating them. The CDR3 reads CASSLEVGPGTQYF. CDR3 DNA sequence: TGCGCCAGCAGCTTGGAGGTCGGTCCGGGGACCCAGTACTTC. Complete variable domain (other parts from reference TRBV5-1 and TRBJ2-5): KAGVTQTPRYLIKTRGQQVTLSCSPISGHRSVSWYQQTPGQGLQFLFEYFSETQRNKGNFPGRFSGRQFSNSRSEMNVSTLELGDSALYLCASSLEVGPGTQYFGPGTRLLVL.

The J gene is TRBJ2-3, the V gene TRBV9, with 13 nucleotides matching TRBD2. V gave up 1 base and J gave up 1 base; unmatched junction bases: 9. Germline V lookup: CDR1 SGDLS, CDR2 YYNGEE. The CDR3 sequence is 19 residues long. CDR3 DNA: TGTGCCAGCAGCGTACTCGGACTAGCGGGAGAAGGAGGCACAGATACGCAGTATTTT. Protein product: CASSVLGLAGEGGTDTQYF.

This rearrangement joins TRBV5-5 to TRBJ1-3; no clear D gene. V was cut by 4 bases and J by 2 bases, with 7 bases left in between. Per germline, CDR1 SGHKS and CDR2 YYEKEE (reference sequence). This CDR3 comprises 13 residues. CDR3 amino acids: CASSQITGNTIYF. CDR3 nucleotide sequence: TGTGCCAGCAGCCAGATAACTGGAAACACCATATATTTT.

The J gene is TRBJ1-4, the V gene TRBV6-2 or TRBV6-3, with unresolved D. V lost 2 bases and J 3 bases, leaving 7 bases between the germline ends. Germline CDR1 and CDR2: MNHEY and SVGEGT. This CDR3 spans 14 amino acids. Here the CDR3 reads CASSYDTSNEKLFF. For the CDR3, the DNA is TGTGCCAGCAGTTACGACACGTCTAATGAAAAACTGTTTTTT.

J is TRBJ2-7 and V is TRBV4-3; a possible D gene is TRBD1 (5 bases). The CDR3 is made up of 14 amino acids. V lost 0 bases and J 4 bases, leaving 10 bases between the germline ends. Germline CDR1 and CDR2: LGHNA and YSLEER. The CDR3 coding sequence is TGCGCCAGCAGCCAAGACAGGGTATCTTACGAGCAGTACTTC. Its protein is CASSQDRVSYEQYF.

This clone showed up just once. The rearrangement uses TRBV5-4 and TRBJ2-3, with 8 bases that match TRBD2. Germline values: CDR1 SGHNT, CDR2 YYREEE (reference sequence). The junction had 9 bases not matched to a gene; V was cut back by 4 bases and J by 2 bases. The CDR3 extends over 16 amino acids. CDR3 sequence: CASSSSGKVLTDTQYF. CDR3 sequence (DNA): TGTGCCAGCAGCAGTAGCGGGAAAGTCCTCACAGATACGCAGTATTTT.

The chain carries TRBV6-1 and TRBJ1-1, with D tentatively TRBD1 (6 bases). The germline V gene encodes CDR1 MNHNS and CDR2 SASEGT. Trimming shortened V by 7 bases and J by 3 bases, and 15 bases separated the two germline ends. This CDR3 has 14 residues. CDR3 nucleotides: TGTGCCAGCACCGGGAGGGGGGGGCACACTGAAGCTTTCTTT. Encoded protein: CASTGRGGHTEAFF.

V gene TRBV5-1 combines with J gene TRBJ2-3; 12 bases are a match to TRBD2. The CDR3 spans 15 residues. V shed 4 bases, J shed 4 bases, and the junction held 4 bases outside the gene matches. CDR1 is SGHRS and CDR2 is YFSETQ in the germline V gene. The DNA of the CDR3 is TGCGCCAGCAGCCTGACTAGCGGGAGCCCAGATACGCAGTATTTT. Amino acid sequence: CASSLTSGSPDTQYF. The complete variable domain, with remaining parts taken from reference TRBV5-1 and TRBJ2-3, reads KAGVTQTPRYLIKTRGQQVTLSCSPISGHRSVSWYQQTPGQGLQFLFEYFSETQRNKGNFPGRFSGRQFSNSRSEMNVSTLELGDSALYLCASSLTSGSPDTQYFGPGTRLTVL.

This chain connects TRBV5-1 to TRBJ2-3; D is possibly TRBD2 (5 bases). The CDR3 runs to 14 residues. V was clipped by 4 bases and J by 2 bases, with 11 bases between them. Germline CDR1 reads SGHRS; CDR2 reads YFSETQ. CDR3 protein: CASSLSEPTDTQYF. In nucleotides, the CDR3 is TGCGCCAGCAGCCTTAGCGAGCCCACAGATACGCAGTATTTT.

This chain uses TRBV3-1 (or the pseudogene TRBV3-2) with TRBJ1-2; TRBD1 is a possible D gene (6 bases). V lost 1 base and J 4 bases, leaving 7 bases between the germline ends. Germline CDR1 reads LGHDT; CDR2 reads YNNKEL (reference sequence). The CDR3 covers 13 residues. The CDR3 loop is CASSQVGGYGYTF. For the CDR3, the DNA is TGTGCCAGCAGCCAAGTAGGGGGCTATGGCTACACCTTC.